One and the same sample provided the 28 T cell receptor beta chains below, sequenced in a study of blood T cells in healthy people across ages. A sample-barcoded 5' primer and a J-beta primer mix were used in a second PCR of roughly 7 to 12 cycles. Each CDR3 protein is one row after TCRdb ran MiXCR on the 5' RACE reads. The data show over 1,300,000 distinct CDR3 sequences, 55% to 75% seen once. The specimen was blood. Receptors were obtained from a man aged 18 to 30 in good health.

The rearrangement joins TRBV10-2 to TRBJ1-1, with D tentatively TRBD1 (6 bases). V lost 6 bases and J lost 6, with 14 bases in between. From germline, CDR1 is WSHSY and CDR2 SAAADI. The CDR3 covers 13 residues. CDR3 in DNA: TGCGCCAGCAGCGAGGGGGTTTCGGCTGAAGCTTTCTTT. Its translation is CASSEGVSAEAFF.

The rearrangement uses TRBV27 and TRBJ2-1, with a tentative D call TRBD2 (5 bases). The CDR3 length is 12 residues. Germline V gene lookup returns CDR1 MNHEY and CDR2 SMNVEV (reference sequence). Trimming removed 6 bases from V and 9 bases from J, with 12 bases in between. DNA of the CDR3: TGTGCCAGCAGAAGGGTTGGAGGTGAGCAGTTCTTC. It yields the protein CASRRVGGEQFF.

CDR3 loop: CASSSTAATQYF. CDR3 coding DNA: TGTGCCAGCAGCTCAACGGCGGCCACGCAGTATTTT. This chain joins TRBV28 and TRBJ2-3, with D uncertain. The CDR3 is made up of 12 amino acids. V lost 6 bases to trimming and J lost 9 bases, with 13 bases between them. CDR1 MDHEN and CDR2 SYDVKM come from the germline V gene.

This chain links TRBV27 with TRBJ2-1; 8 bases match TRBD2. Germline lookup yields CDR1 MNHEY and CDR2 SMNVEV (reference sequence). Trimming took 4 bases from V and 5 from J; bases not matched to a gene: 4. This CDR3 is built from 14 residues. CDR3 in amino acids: CASSSAGANNEQFF. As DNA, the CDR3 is TGTGCCAGCAGTTCAGCGGGAGCAAACAATGAGCAGTTCTTC.

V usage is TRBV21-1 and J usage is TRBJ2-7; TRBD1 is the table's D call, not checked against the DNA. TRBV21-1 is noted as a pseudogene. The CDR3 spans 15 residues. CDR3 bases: TGTGCCAGCAGCAAAGCCCGCACAGGGGGCTACGAGCAGTACTTC. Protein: CASSKARTGGYEQYF.

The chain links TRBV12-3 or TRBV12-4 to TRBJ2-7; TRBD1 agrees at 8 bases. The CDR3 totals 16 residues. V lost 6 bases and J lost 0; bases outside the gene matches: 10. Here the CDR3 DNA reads TGTGCCAGCAGCTACTTCCGGGACAGGAGCTCCTACGAGCAGTACTTC. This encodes CASSYFRDRSSYEQYF.

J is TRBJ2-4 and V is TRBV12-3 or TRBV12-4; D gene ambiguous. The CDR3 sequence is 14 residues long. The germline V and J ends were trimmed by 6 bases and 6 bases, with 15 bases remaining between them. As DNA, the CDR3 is TGTGCCAGCAGCTCTTATGGAACGGTAAACATTCAGTACTTC. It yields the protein CASSSYGTVNIQYF.

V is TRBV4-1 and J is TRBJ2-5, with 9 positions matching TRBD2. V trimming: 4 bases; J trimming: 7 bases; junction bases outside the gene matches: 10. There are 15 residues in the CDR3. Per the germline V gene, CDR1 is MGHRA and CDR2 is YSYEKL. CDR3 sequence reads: CASSRETSGVGTQYF. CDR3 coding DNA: TGCGCCAGCAGCCGCGAGACTAGCGGCGTGGGGACCCAGTACTTC.

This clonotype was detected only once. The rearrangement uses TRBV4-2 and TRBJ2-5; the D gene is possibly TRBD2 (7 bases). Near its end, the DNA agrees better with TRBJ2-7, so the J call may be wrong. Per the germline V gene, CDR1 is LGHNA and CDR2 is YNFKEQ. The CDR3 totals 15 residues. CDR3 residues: CASSQAGGRGHEQYF. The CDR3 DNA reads TGTGCCAGCAGCCAGGCCGGGGGGCGCGGCCACGAGCAGTACTTC.

In DNA, the CDR3 is TGCGCCAGCAGCCAAGATACCATACGGGCAGGCTCCTACGAGCAGTACTTC. Amino acids: CASSQDTIRAGSYEQYF. The chain is built from TRBV4-3 and TRBJ2-7; D gene ambiguous. The ends were cut back, 0 bases at V and 0 bases at J, with 15 bases in the middle. Germline CDR1 is LGHNA and CDR2 is YSLEER. The CDR3 sequence is 17 residues long.

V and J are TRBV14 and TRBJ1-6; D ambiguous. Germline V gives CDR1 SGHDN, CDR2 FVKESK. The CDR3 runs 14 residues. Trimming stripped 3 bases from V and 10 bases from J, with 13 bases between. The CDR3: CASSHSPRGSPLHF. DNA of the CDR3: TGTGCCAGCAGCCATAGCCCCCGTGGATCACCCCTCCACTTT.

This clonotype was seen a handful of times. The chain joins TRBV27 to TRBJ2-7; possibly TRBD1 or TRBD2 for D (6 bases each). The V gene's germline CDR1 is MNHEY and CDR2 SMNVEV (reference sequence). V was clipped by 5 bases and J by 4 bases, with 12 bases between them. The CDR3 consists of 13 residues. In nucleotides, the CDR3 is TGTGCCAGCAGTGTCACAGGGAGGTACGAGCAGTACTTC. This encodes CASSVTGRYEQYF.

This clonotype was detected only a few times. The CDR3 DNA is TGTGCCAGCAGCCGAGGGAACATTCAGTACTTC. Its translation: CASSRGNIQYF. The chain combines TRBV14 with TRBJ2-4; D possibly corresponds to TRBD2 (5 bases). This CDR3 is 11 amino acids long. Germline CDR1 SGHDN, CDR2 FVKESK. V was clipped by 4 bases and J by 7 bases, with 5 bases between them.

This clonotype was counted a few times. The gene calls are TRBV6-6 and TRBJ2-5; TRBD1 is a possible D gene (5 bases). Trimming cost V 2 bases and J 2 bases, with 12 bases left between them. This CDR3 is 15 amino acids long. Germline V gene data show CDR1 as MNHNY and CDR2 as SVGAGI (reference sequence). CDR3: CASSYGPGQQETQYF. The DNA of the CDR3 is TGTGCCAGCAGTTACGGGCCAGGACAACAAGAGACCCAGTACTTC.

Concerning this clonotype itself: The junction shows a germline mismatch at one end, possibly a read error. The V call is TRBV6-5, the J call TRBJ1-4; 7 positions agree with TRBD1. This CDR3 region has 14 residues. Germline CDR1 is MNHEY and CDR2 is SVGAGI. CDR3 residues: CASRYRGTHEKLFF. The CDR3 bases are TGTGCAAGCAGATACAGGGGCACTCATGAAAAACTGTTTTTT.

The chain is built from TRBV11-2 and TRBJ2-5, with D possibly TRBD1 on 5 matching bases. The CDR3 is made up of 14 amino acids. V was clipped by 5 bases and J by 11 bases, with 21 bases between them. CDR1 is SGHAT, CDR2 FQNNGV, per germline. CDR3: CASSPESIQAKQYF. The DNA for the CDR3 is TGTGCCAGCAGCCCCGAGTCCATACAGGCCAAGCAGTACTTC. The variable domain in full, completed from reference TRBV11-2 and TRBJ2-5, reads EAGVAQSPRYKIIEKRQSVAFWCNPISGHATLYWYQQILGQGPKLLIQFQNNGVVDDSQLPKDRFSAERLKGVDSTLKIQPAKLEDSAVYLCASSPESIQAKQYFGPGTRLLVL.

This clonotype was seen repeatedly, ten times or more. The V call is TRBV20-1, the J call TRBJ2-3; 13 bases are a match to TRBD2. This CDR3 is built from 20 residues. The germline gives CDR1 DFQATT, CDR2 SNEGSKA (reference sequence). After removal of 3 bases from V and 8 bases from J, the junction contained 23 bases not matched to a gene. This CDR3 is CSASTSGLAGEAPYTFTQYF. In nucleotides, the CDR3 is TGCAGTGCTAGTACCTCCGGACTAGCGGGAGAAGCCCCCTACACTTTTACGCAGTATTTT.

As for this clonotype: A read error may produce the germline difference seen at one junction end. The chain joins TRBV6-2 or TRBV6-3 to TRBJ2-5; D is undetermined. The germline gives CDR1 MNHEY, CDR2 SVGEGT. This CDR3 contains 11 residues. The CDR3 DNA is TGTGCCAGCAGTGAGAAAGAGAGCCAGTACTTC. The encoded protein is CASSEKESQYF.

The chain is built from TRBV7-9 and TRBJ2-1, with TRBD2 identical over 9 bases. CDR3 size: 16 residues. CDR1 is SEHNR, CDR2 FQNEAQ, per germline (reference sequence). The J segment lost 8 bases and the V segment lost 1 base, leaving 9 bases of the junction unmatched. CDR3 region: CASSLVGSGSPDEQFF. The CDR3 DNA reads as TGTGCCAGCAGCTTAGTCGGTAGCGGGAGCCCGGATGAGCAGTTCTTC.

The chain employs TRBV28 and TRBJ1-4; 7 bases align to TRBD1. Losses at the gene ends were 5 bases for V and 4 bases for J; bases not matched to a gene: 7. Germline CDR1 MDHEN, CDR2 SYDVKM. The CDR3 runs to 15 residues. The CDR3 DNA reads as TGTGCCAGCAGTCGAGACAGGGAGGTTAATGAAAAACTGTTTTTT. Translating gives CASSRDREVNEKLFF. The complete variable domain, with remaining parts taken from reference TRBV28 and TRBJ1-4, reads DVKVTQSSRYLVKRTGEKVFLECVQDMDHENMFWYRQDPGLGLRLIYFSYDVKMKEKGDIPEGYSVSREKKERFSLILESASTNQTSMYLCASSRDREVNEKLFFGSGTQLSVL.

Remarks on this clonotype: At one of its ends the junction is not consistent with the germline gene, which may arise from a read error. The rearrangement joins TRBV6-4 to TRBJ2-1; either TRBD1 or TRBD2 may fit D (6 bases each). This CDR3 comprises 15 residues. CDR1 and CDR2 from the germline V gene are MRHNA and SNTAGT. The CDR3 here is CASSDGGGTGNEEFF. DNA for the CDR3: TGTGCGAGCAGTGACGGAGGGGGGACTGGGAATGAGGAGTTCTTC.

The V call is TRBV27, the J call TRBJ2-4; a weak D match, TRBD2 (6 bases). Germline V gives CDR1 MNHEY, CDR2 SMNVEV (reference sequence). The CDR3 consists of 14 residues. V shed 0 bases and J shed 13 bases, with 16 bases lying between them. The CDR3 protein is CASSLSIGEDRQYF. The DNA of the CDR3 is TGTGCCAGCAGTTTATCCATCGGGGAGGATAGGCAGTACTTC.

CDR3 DNA: TGTGCCAGCAACGATTCCCCGAGGTCGGGGGGCGCGAGGACTGAAGCTTTCTTT. Amino acid sequence: CASNDSPRSGGARTEAFF. The genes are TRBV21-1 and TRBJ1-1; the table's D call TRBD1 went unverified against the DNA. TRBV21-1 is noted as a pseudogene. There are 18 residues in the CDR3.

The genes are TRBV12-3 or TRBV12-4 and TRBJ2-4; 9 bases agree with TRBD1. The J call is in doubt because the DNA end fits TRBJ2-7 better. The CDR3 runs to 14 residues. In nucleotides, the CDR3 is TGTGCCAGCAGCCAACAACAGGGGGCAGACGAGCAGTACTTC. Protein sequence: CASSQQQGADEQYF.

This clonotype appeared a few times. The CDR3 bases are TGCGCCAGCAGCCAACAACAGGAAAGTATGAATCAGCCCCAGCATTTT. This encodes CASSQQQESMNQPQHF. This chain uses TRBV4-1 with TRBJ1-5; tentatively, D is TRBD1 (5 bases). The CDR3 spans 16 residues. Trimming removed 2 bases from V and 4 bases from J, with 15 bases in between. Germline V gene data show CDR1 as MGHRA and CDR2 as YSYEKL.

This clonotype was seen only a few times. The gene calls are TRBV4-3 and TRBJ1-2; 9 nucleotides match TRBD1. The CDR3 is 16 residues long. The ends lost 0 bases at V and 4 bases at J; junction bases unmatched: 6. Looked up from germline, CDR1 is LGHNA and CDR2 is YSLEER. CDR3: CASSQEWGDRVYGYTF. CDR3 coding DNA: TGCGCCAGCAGCCAAGAATGGGGGGACAGGGTCTATGGCTACACCTTC.

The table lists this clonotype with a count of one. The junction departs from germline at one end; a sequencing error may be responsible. The CDR3 here is CASTGDRGNSPLHF. The CDR3 DNA sequence: TGTGCCAGCACCGGGGACAGGGGAAATTCACCCCTTCACTTT. The V and J genes are TRBV7-9 and TRBJ1-6; 10 nucleotides match TRBD1. The CDR3 covers 14 residues. Germline loops: CDR1 SEHNR, CDR2 FQNEAQ (reference sequence).

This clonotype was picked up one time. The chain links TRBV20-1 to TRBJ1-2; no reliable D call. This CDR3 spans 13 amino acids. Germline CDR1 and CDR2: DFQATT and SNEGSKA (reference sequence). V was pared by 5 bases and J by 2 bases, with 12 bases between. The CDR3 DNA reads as TGCAGTGCTCGATTGCGGGAAAACTATGGCTACACCTTC. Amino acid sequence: CSARLRENYGYTF.